This T cell receptor (beta chain) is from a study of blood T cell repertoires in COVID-19. Study at large: Specimens from acute and convalescent COVID-19 originated in the United States, Italy and Spain. In each case, the material was cDNA or gDNA derived from T cells, B-cell-depleted T cells, or PBMCs.

This CDR3 region has 16 residues. Trimming stripped 0 bases from V and 3 bases from J, with 14 bases between. In germline, CDR1 is MNHNY, CDR2 SVGAGI (reference sequence). Assay: immunoSEQ multiplex PCR; the TCRdb copy retains only in-frame clones and omits some. This table holds about 200,000 clones, approximately 85% found once. Sequencing used peripheral blood. This sequence joins TRBV6-6 and TRBJ1-1, with D uncertain. The TCR was taken from a human donor with active or convalescent COVID-19. The donor label of this sample is uncertain. DNA for the CDR3: TGTGCCAGCAGTTACTCGACGGGGAGGGTGTACACTGAAGCTTTCTTT. Its protein is CASSYSTGRVYTEAFF.